These 13 T cell receptor beta chains share one sample of origin, sequenced in a study of T cell responses to AZD1222 COVID-19 vaccine. The protocol was immunoSEQ multiplex PCR, while the TCRdb copy is restricted to in-frame clones and leaves out a portion. The table lists about 170,000 clones, approximately 88% of them singletons. The input for sequencing was peripheral blood, taken 28 days after the second AZD1222 dose. These receptors were taken from an adult who received the AZD1222 COVID-19 vaccine.

This rearrangement joins TRBV6-1 to TRBJ1-1, with D possibly being TRBD1 (5 bases). The V end was cut by 2 bases, the J end by 10 bases, with 14 bases between. This CDR3 contains 13 residues. Germline CDR1 is MNHNS and CDR2 is SASEGT. This CDR3 is CASSERATQGAFF. The CDR3 nucleotides read TGTGCCAGCAGTGAAAGGGCAACTCAGGGAGCTTTCTTT.

The genes are TRBV27 and TRBJ2-1, with D perhaps matching TRBD1 or TRBD2 (5 bases each). V lost 5 bases, J lost 6 bases, and 17 bases lay in between. Per germline, CDR1 MNHEY and CDR2 SMNVEV (reference sequence). This CDR3 has 15 residues. The CDR3 nucleotides are TGTGCCAGCAGTCACCGGGACGGAGCTGGCAATGAGCAGTTCTTC. This gives the protein CASSHRDGAGNEQFF.

The chain links TRBV6-1 to TRBJ1-1; D is unresolved. Germline V gene lookup returns CDR1 MNHNS and CDR2 SASEGT. The CDR3 contains 13 residues. V gave up 3 bases and J gave up 3 bases, with 8 bases separating them. The CDR3 DNA is TGTGCCAGCAGTGAGAGCTGGGACACTGAAGCTTTCTTT. It codes for CASSESWDTEAFF.

In DNA form, the CDR3 reads TGTGCCAGCAGTTACACCCTGGAGGGGGTAGAGTTCTTC. This gives the protein CASSYTLEGVEFF. This chain joins TRBV6-2 or TRBV6-3 and TRBJ2-1; D assignment may be TRBD1 or TRBD2 (6 bases each). V was cut by 2 bases and J by 14 bases, with 16 bases left in between. In germline, CDR1 is MNHEY, CDR2 SVGEGT. The CDR3 is made up of 13 amino acids.

The chain couples TRBV6-5 to TRBJ1-3; D perhaps matches TRBD1 (6 bases). The CDR3 is 13 amino acids. Germline lookup yields CDR1 MNHEY and CDR2 SVGAGI. The V end lost 4 bases, the J end lost 4 bases, and 8 bases lay between the germline ends. The CDR3 DNA is TGTGCCAGCAGTTCCGACAGGGGAAACACCATATATTTT. It encodes CASSSDRGNTIYF.

Only one count was recorded for this clone. The chain joins TRBV4-1 to TRBJ1-2; 9 bases agree with TRBD1. CDR1 MGHRA and CDR2 YSYEKL come from the germline V gene. The CDR3 loop spans 15 amino acids. V gave up 3 bases and J gave up 3 bases; unmatched junction bases: 5. The CDR3, as DNA: TGCGCCAGCAGCCAGGATGACAGGGGGGACTATGGCTACACCTTC. This gives the protein CASSQDDRGDYGYTF.

This chain joins TRBV13 and TRBJ1-1; no definite D call. This CDR3 has 13 residues. Germline V gene sequence: CDR1 PRHDT, CDR2 FYEKMQ (reference sequence). Trimming shortened V by 6 bases and J by 2 bases, and 10 bases separated the two germline ends. CDR3 DNA sequence: TGTGCCAGCAGTTCAGGCGCCAACACTGAAGCTTTCTTT. It encodes CASSSGANTEAFF.

The chain is built from TRBV12-3 or TRBV12-4 and TRBJ1-2, with TRBD1 matching over 7 bases. The junction had 4 bases not matched to a gene; V was cut back by 6 bases and J by 6 bases. The CDR3 spans 12 residues. The CDR3 DNA follows: TGTGCCAGCAGCAGGGGGGGTCATGGCTACACCTTC. It codes for CASSRGGHGYTF.

V gene TRBV27 combines with J gene TRBJ2-7; TRBD1 agrees at 9 bases. This CDR3 comprises 15 residues. Germline assignment: CDR1 MNHEY and CDR2 SMNVEV (reference sequence). Trimming at V came to 2 bases and at J to 5 bases, leaving 7 bases not matched to a gene. CDR3 coding DNA: TGTGCCAGCAGTTTAGTCGGGACAGGGTTACACGAGCAGTACTTC. Protein: CASSLVGTGLHEQYF.

Only one count was recorded for this clone. The J gene is TRBJ2-7, the V gene TRBV6-5; TRBD2 agrees at 10 bases. Germline loops: CDR1 MNHEY, CDR2 SVGAGI. The V gene end was trimmed by 6 bases and the J gene end by 4 bases; junction bases not matched to a gene: 9. The CDR3 is made up of 15 amino acids. CDR3 in amino acids: CASRSGAGGPYEQYF. The DNA of the CDR3 is TGTGCCAGCAGGAGTGGAGCGGGGGGGCCTTACGAGCAGTACTTC.

The chain is built from TRBV19 and TRBJ2-3; TRBD2 agrees at 12 bases. Germline CDR1 LNHDA, CDR2 SQIVND (reference sequence). With V trimmed by 6 bases and J by 4 bases, 5 bases remained unmatched. This CDR3 has 15 amino acids. This CDR3 is CASRASGGAADTQYF. The CDR3 nucleotides read TGTGCCAGTAGGGCTAGCGGGGGGGCCGCAGATACGCAGTATTTT. Combining the CDR3 with reference TRBV19 and TRBJ2-3 gives the whole variable domain DGGITQSPKYLFRKEGQNVTLSCEQNLNHDAMYWYRQDPGQGLRLIYYSQIVNDFQKGDIAEGYSVSREKKESFPLTVTSAQKNPTAFYLCASRASGGAADTQYFGPGTRLTVL.

The V call is TRBV14, the J call TRBJ1-4; the D gene is possibly TRBD1 (5 bases). The CDR3 length is 21 residues. From germline, CDR1 is SGHDN and CDR2 FVKESK. The V end lost 1 base, the J end lost 0 bases, and 24 bases lay between the germline ends. CDR3 sequence: CASSQGEKGTGVWATNEKLFF. The CDR3 DNA sequence: TGTGCCAGCAGCCAAGGGGAAAAGGGGACTGGTGTTTGGGCAACTAATGAAAAACTGTTTTTT.

The gene calls are TRBV29-1 and TRBJ1-1; tentative D call: TRBD1 (6 bases). Germline V gene lookup returns CDR1 SQVTM and CDR2 ANQGSEA. Trimming shortened V by 8 bases and J by 5 bases, and 15 bases separated the two germline ends. This CDR3 contains 12 residues. CDR3 nucleotide sequence: TGCAGCTCTTCGGGACAACATACTGAAGCTTTCTTT. Protein product: CSSSGQHTEAFF.